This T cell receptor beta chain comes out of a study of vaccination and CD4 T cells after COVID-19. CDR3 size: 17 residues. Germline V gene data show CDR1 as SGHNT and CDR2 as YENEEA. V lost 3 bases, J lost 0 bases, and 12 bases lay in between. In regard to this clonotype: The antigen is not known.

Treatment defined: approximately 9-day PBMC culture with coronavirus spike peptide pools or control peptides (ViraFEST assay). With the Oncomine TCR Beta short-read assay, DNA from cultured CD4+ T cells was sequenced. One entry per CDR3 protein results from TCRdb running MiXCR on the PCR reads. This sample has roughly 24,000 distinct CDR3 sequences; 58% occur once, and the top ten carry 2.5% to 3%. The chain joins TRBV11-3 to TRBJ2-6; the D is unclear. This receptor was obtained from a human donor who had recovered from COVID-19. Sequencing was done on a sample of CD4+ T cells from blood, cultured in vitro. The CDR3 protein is CASSFSAGLSGANVLTF. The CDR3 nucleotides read TGTGCCAGCAGCTTCAGTGCAGGCCTCTCTGGGGCCAACGTCCTGACTTTC.